The sequence of this TCR beta chain was determined in a study of shared clonotypes between healthy human individuals. Across the whole study: Each donor contributed plates that comprised three CD4 naive, three CD4 memory, two CD8 naive and one CD8 memory.

The CDR3 covers 17 residues. The ends were cut back, 0 bases at V and 3 bases at J, with 20 bases in the middle. Germline V CDR1 and CDR2: GTSNPN, SVGIG (reference sequence). CD8 cells regarded as naive lacked CD45RO, were positively chosen for CCR7, and omitted terminally differentiated effector memory CD45RA+ cells. Profiled with immunoSEQ multiplex PCR; TCRdb holds only in-frame clones, not every one. This sample has about 2.1 million clones, with about 94% found just once. The receptor's source is a man between 18 and 29 years old in good health. Some clones in this sample may be carry-over from other donors' samples. Specimen: naive CD8+ T cells from PBMCs. The V and J genes are TRBV30 and TRBJ1-1; a possible D gene is TRBD1 (5 bases). CDR3 bases: TGTGCCTGGAGTGTGGAAGGGGCCTCCGCTTGGGACACTGAAGCTTTCTTT. Its protein product is CAWSVEGASAWDTEAFF.